This T cell receptor (beta chain) was observed in a study of blood T cells in healthy people across ages (dated by TCRdb to 2015 to 2017). Context from the whole study: In model experiments, roughly one uniquely barcoded TCR beta cDNA molecule per two T cells was captured by template switching. To track age-related changes in TCR beta repertoire diversity, the study relied on deep sequencing normalized with unique cDNA molecular identifiers. The donors were divided into four age groups: young (average 16 years), middle-aged (under 40), aged (approximately 62) and long-lived (about 79). Donors of different ages were randomly distributed across sequencing lanes to avoid experimental bias. Two additional independent replicas of 1 million unique cDNA reads from the same blood draw were analyzed for two donors (one aged 18 to 30 and one aged 80 or older). Results and caveats for the whole study, not just this receptor: Because donor CMV infection status was unknown, age-related changes in expanded clonotypes were potentially confounded. Compared with the aged group, more naive CD4+ T cells, fewer expanded clones and increased TCR diversity were shown by the long-lived group, suggesting age selection. Because profiling used bulk unsorted PBMCs, naive and antigen-experienced compartments could not be compared conclusively. There was a strong correlation between observed TCR beta diversity and the percentage of naive T cells measured by flow cytometry. Estimates of total diversity based on one million sequenced T cells were considered lower bounds and underestimates. Observed TCR beta diversity per million T cells fell roughly linearly with age, and a significant reduction was already apparent by age around 39.

CDR1 and CDR2 are drawn from the germline V gene (reference sequence): SGHKS, YYEKEE. The CDR3 spans 16 residues, from the cysteine through the phenylalanine. Of all the DNA, just the CDR3 is kept, 48 bases in frame from base 1. Ends trimmed: V by 4 bases, J by 8 bases; bases unmatched to a gene: 9. Concerning this clonotype itself: This clone's antigen is unknown. The sample holds no much larger clone one base away, and base qualities are not on file.

The method behind the library was 5' RACE. The instrument was an Illumina HiSeq 2500. The second PCR ran for about 6 to 11 cycles and used a J-beta primer mix along with a sample-barcoded 5' primer. A template-switch 5' adaptor carrying 12 random nucleotides introduced a unique molecular identifier onto each TCR beta cDNA molecule. Each sample yielded at least 2.5 million CDR3-containing paired-end reads. First-strand cDNA was synthesized from all RNA with the Mint cDNA synthesis kit, primed by a TRBC-specific oligonucleotide. After uracil-DNA glycosylase treatment, a first 18-cycle PCR used universal primers M1SS and BC2_uni_R on all cDNA. As for how the authors treated the data: For normalization, 1 million high-quality reads were randomly selected from each sample, with every read carrying a distinct molecular identifier. Reads sharing molecular identifiers were discarded rather than binned into consensus sequences. MiTCR, run with a Q25 quality threshold and the strictest error-elimination algorithm, handled CDR3 identification, clonotype clustering and error correction. Lower-bound total TCR beta diversity was estimated with a nonparametric unseen species model using Euler transformation. TCRdb's own reprocessing of the public reads used fastp at Q25 and MiXCR and kept productive beta chains. Rows with one shared CDR3 protein collapse into an entry with the most common genes and DNA. In this record, the V and J calls reflect TCRdb's handling and not the investigators' own analysis. In all, the sample holds 780,000 or so distinct CDR3 sequences, and roughly 56% of those were seen once. The ten biggest clones cover roughly 26% of the sample.

The approximately 41 donors, aged about 6 to 100 years, were systemically healthy Caucasian individuals from Russia. Approximately 9.7 milliliters of peripheral blood were drawn from each donor into EDTA-treated Vacutainer tubes. Ficoll-Paque density-gradient centrifugation was used to isolate PBMCs, with at least 7 million obtained per sample. Total RNA, at least 5 micrograms per sample, was extracted from PBMCs with Trizol reagent. The percentages of naive CD45RAhigh/CD27high T cells were determined by flow cytometry on a PBMC aliquot from every donor. Sample: blood. The sequence derives from a man aged 35-49 years in good health. The chain uses TRBV5-5 and TRBJ1-6; 10 middle bases align to TRBD1. The CDR3 reads CASSPQLGQGYSPLHF. The DNA sequence follows: TGTGCCAGCAGCCCCCAATTGGGACAGGGGTATTCACCCCTCCACTTT.